The 20 T cell receptor beta chains reported below all come from one sample, sequenced in a study of cytomegalovirus exposure and HLA in healthy donors. TCRdb keeps only in-frame clones here, not all; method: immunoSEQ multiplex PCR. This sample yields over 150,000 clones, of which about 86% are seen a single time; about 6% belongs to the top ten. The source material was PBMCs. Receptors originate from a woman in her twenties or thirties in good health and CMV-seronegative.

The chain links TRBV27 to TRBJ2-7; no firm D call. V lost 8 bases and J lost 2, with 19 bases in between. The CDR3 spans 15 residues. CDR1 is MNHEY and CDR2 is SMNVEV in the germline V gene (reference sequence). The CDR3 spells CASGPRVGVPYEQYF. For the CDR3, the DNA is TGTGCCAGCGGCCCTCGCGTTGGGGTTCCCTACGAGCAGTACTTC.

The chain joins TRBV6-1 to TRBJ1-2; 7 bases agree with TRBD1. After removal of 3 bases from V and 2 bases from J, the junction contained 3 bases not matched to a gene. The germline CDR1 and CDR2 sequences are MNHNS and SASEGT. This CDR3 spans 14 amino acids. CDR3 bases: TGTGCCAGCAGTGAGGCGACAGGGAACTATGGCTACACCTTC. As protein: CASSEATGNYGYTF.

The chain couples TRBV9 to TRBJ2-2; possibly TRBD1 for D (5 bases). V was clipped by 0 bases and J by 6 bases, with 12 bases between them. Germline V gene sequence: CDR1 SGDLS, CDR2 YYNGEE. The CDR3 consists of 15 residues. The chain's CDR3 is CASSVGSGFAGELFF. The CDR3, as DNA: TGTGCCAGCAGCGTAGGTTCAGGGTTCGCCGGGGAGCTGTTTTTT.

CDR3 region: CASSEAFSSGRGEQYF. For the CDR3, the DNA is TGTGCCAGCAGTGAAGCGTTTTCTAGCGGGAGAGGGGAGCAGTACTTC. The V and J genes are TRBV2 and TRBJ2-7, with TRBD2 identical over 10 bases. Germline CDR1 SNHLY, CDR2 FYNNEI. Trimming cost V 0 bases and J 7 bases; bases outside gene matches: 9. This CDR3 has 16 amino acids.

The J gene is TRBJ1-2, the V gene TRBV16; tentatively, D is TRBD1 (6 bases). The CDR3 covers 12 residues. Per the germline V gene, CDR1 is KGHSY and CDR2 is FQNENV. Trimming took off 4 bases at V and 10 bases at J, with 13 bases between the two ends. The DNA of the CDR3 is TGTGCCAGCAGCCCCAGTGACAGGCACTACACCTTC. Translated: CASSPSDRHYTF.

The chain uses TRBV5-4 and TRBJ2-1, with D tentatively TRBD2 (5 bases). Germline V CDR1 and CDR2: SGHNT, YYREEE (reference sequence). V shed 6 bases and J shed 6 bases, with 25 bases lying between them. This CDR3 is built from 17 residues. DNA of the CDR3: TGTGCCAGCACCCGAGGTGGCGGGCCTAGAATGTCCAATGAGCAGTTCTTC. This encodes CASTRGGGPRMSNEQFF.

This clone was observed a few times. This chain connects TRBV27 to TRBJ2-3; possibly TRBD2 for D (5 bases). This CDR3 is 15 amino acids long. With 7 bases removed from V and 1 base from J, the gap between germline ends came to 15 bases. The V gene's germline CDR1 is MNHEY and CDR2 SMNVEV (reference sequence). The CDR3 nucleotides are TGTGCCAGCACCCCAGGCGGGCCTGGCACAGATACGCAGTATTTT. Protein product: CASTPGGPGTDTQYF.

This clone was counted only a few times. CDR3 loop: CASSLAGRTRVEETQYF. The DNA of the CDR3 is TGTGCCAGCAGTCTTGCAGGGAGGACGCGAGTCGAAGAGACCCAGTACTTC. The gene calls are TRBV7-9 and TRBJ2-5; the D gene is possibly TRBD2 (6 bases). The germline V and J ends were trimmed by 6 bases and 3 bases, with 23 bases remaining between them. This CDR3 is 17 amino acids long. CDR1 SEHNR and CDR2 FQNEAQ come from the germline V gene (reference sequence).

The rearrangement links TRBV13 to TRBJ1-5, with 9 nucleotides matching TRBD1. The junction had 14 bases not matched to a gene; V was cut back by 5 bases and J by 0 bases. CDR1 is PRHDT, CDR2 FYEKMQ, per germline (reference sequence). This CDR3 has 19 amino acids. The CDR3 spells CASSRSGTGHRRSNQPQHF. The CDR3 DNA sequence: TGTGCCAGCAGCCGTTCCGGGACAGGGCACAGACGTAGCAATCAGCCCCAGCATTTT.

The genes are TRBV28 and TRBJ2-3; possibly TRBD2 for D (5 bases). Trimming took 6 bases from V and 7 from J, leaving 11 bases between them. CDR1 is MDHEN, CDR2 SYDVKM, per germline. CDR3 length: 12 residues. CDR3 amino acids: CASRATRNTQYF. CDR3 in DNA: TGTGCCAGCAGGGCTACTAGGAATACGCAGTATTTT.

This sequence joins TRBV5-4 and TRBJ2-5; TRBD2 matches at 9 bases. Trimming cost V 1 base and J 4 bases; bases outside gene matches: 14. There are 18 residues in the CDR3. In germline, CDR1 is SGHNT, CDR2 YYREEE (reference sequence). CDR3 sequence: CASSLKRGASGERETQYF. The CDR3 region has the DNA TGTGCCAGCAGCTTGAAGAGGGGGGCTAGCGGGGAAAGAGAGACCCAGTACTTC.

The V and J genes are TRBV7-8 and TRBJ1-5; 7 bases match TRBD1. The junction had 3 bases not matched to a gene; V was cut back by 5 bases and J by 5 bases. CDR1 and CDR2 (germline): SGHVS, FQNEAQ. The length of the CDR3 is 13 residues. This chain's CDR3 is CASSVQGDQPQHF. The CDR3 DNA is TGTGCCAGCAGCGTCCAGGGGGATCAGCCCCAGCATTTT.

V gene TRBV4-3 combines with J gene TRBJ2-1; D may match TRBD1 or TRBD2 (6 bases each). Trimming cost V 1 base and J 9 bases, with 19 bases left between them. Germline V gene lookup returns CDR1 LGHNA and CDR2 YSLEER. The CDR3 runs to 16 residues. Here the CDR3 reads CASSQVSAAKGGEQFF. As DNA, the CDR3 is TGCGCCAGCAGCCAAGTCAGCGCGGCAAAGGGGGGTGAGCAGTTCTTC.

CDR3 protein: CASSQEDRDEETQYF. In DNA form, the CDR3 reads TGCGCCAGCAGCCAAGAGGACAGGGATGAAGAGACCCAGTACTTC. The chain is built from TRBV4-3 and TRBJ2-5; 8 nucleotides match TRBD1. Germline CDR1 and CDR2: LGHNA and YSLEER. V lost 0 bases and J lost 3; bases outside the gene matches: 3. CDR3 length: 15 amino acids.

The chain joins TRBV27 to TRBJ2-2; TRBD1 agrees at 9 bases. V was pared by 3 bases and J by 7 bases, with 6 bases of the junction left unmatched. CDR1 is MNHEY and CDR2 is SMNVEV in the germline V gene (reference sequence). The CDR3 extends over 15 amino acids. CDR3 nucleotide sequence: TGTGCCAGCAGTTTTACAGGGGGCGCGGGCGGGGAGCTGTTTTTT. It translates to CASSFTGGAGGELFF.

V gene TRBV7-2 combines with J gene TRBJ2-7; 8 bases map to TRBD2. This CDR3 is built from 14 residues. V was clipped by 5 bases and J by 3 bases; unmatched bases: 6. Germline CDR1 is SGHTA and CDR2 is FQGNSA. The CDR3 protein is CASSLRGGLYEQYF. CDR3 nucleotide sequence: TGTGCCAGCAGCCTCCGCGGGGGGCTCTACGAGCAGTACTTC.

Here the CDR3 reads CASSLARREQYF. The DNA for the CDR3 is TGTGCCAGCAGCTTGGCCAGGCGCGAGCAGTACTTC. The J gene is TRBJ2-7, the V gene TRBV5-6; no clear D. The CDR3 is made up of 12 amino acids. V dropped 0 bases and J dropped 6 bases, with 7 bases sitting between them. CDR1 and CDR2 (germline): SGHDT, YYEEEE.

This chain joins TRBV5-6 and TRBJ1-2, with D perhaps matching TRBD1 (5 bases). Deletions cut 0 bases from V and 7 bases from J, with 7 bases between. This CDR3 region has 12 residues. Germline assignment: CDR1 SGHDT and CDR2 YYEEEE. CDR3 sequence reads: CASSLGGRGYTF. CDR3 nucleotides: TGTGCCAGCAGCTTGGGGGGCCGTGGCTACACCTTC.

The V call is TRBV2, the J call TRBJ1-1, with D unresolved. Trimming left V 7 bases short and J 4 bases short, with 13 bases between. Looked up from germline, CDR1 is SNHLY and CDR2 is FYNNEI. There are 13 residues in the CDR3. The CDR3: CASIVVQFTEAFF. The CDR3 nucleotides are TGTGCCAGCATTGTAGTTCAATTCACTGAAGCTTTCTTT.

The chain employs TRBV29-1 and TRBJ2-3, with D possibly being TRBD1 or TRBD2 (5 bases each). This CDR3 spans 14 amino acids. V was shortened by 4 bases and J by 7 bases, with 18 bases between the two germline ends. Germline CDR1 is SQVTM and CDR2 is ANQGSEA. This CDR3 reads CSVGWDGPGNTQYF. CDR3 sequence (DNA): TGCAGCGTTGGCTGGGACGGCCCAGGAAATACGCAGTATTTT.